This entry describes one T cell receptor (beta chain). This clonotype has just a few counts. Its antigen is currently not known. There are no base qualities to consult, and no much larger clone falls within one base. This entry is derived from a study of T cells in Graves' hyperthyroidism and ophthalmopathy (dated by TCRdb to 2018 to 2020). About the full investigation: Peripheral blood was sampled at the time of initial diagnosis, prior to any treatment. Whether ophthalmopathy could be predicted prospectively was tested in an independent validation cohort made up of some 20 hyperthyroidism patients plus 17 patients who later progressed to ophthalmopathy. In addition, the study compared T-cell repertoires in thyroid tissue and in blood from several Graves' hyperthyroidism patients. According to the paper, TCR Vbeta CDR3 sequencing was carried out on 135 peripheral blood samples, which came from some 41 ophthalmopathy, 80 or so hyperthyroidism and about 17 progressor patients. The approximately 98 discovery patients were randomly divided into training and test sets at a 7:3 ratio. TCR V-J signatures able to tell the groups apart were searched for in a discovery cohort of 100 patients, of whom about 40 had Graves' ophthalmopathy and about 55 had stable Graves' hyperthyroidism. After blood sampling, hyperthyroidism patients were treated with methimazole at a starting dose of 30 mg daily, and ophthalmopathy patients were treated with high-dose intravenous methylprednisolone. Findings and caveats that apply to the study as a whole: A 13 V-J signature model separated ophthalmopathy from stable hyperthyroidism, with nearly 90% sensitivity and around 84% specificity in cross-validation and 80%/75% in testing. In validation, the model predicted progression to ophthalmopathy a median of 6.5 months before onset, with approximately 70% sensitivity and about 72% specificity. Sample size was not statistically predetermined, and investigators were not blinded to group allocation. Most expanded thyroid clonotypes (frequency above 0.001) were also detected in blood, a finding suggesting that blood repertoires may reflect thyroid immune responses.

Stable Graves' hyperthyroidism was defined as the absence of progression to ophthalmopathy over 18 months of follow-up. Hyperthyroidism patients were aged 18 to 65 years and newly diagnosed, with disease duration of less than 2 months. The study excluded patients with uncontrolled infections, other autoimmune diseases, pregnancy or lactation. Diagnoses were based on clinical symptoms, serum thyroxine and TRAb, thyroid ultrasound and orbital computed tomography. PBMCs were isolated from 8 to 10 ml of fresh peripheral blood by Ficoll-Paque density gradient centrifugation. Trizol reagent was used to extract total RNA, and RNA quality was then checked on an Agilent 2100 Bioanalyzer. The TCR beta CDR3 regions were amplified from the RNA transcripts. For the first round of RT-PCR on the TCR CDR3, the HTBI primer set was used together with the Qiagen OneStep RT-PCR kit. A second multiplex PCR round built the libraries, followed by size selection and purification. The libraries were sequenced on an Illumina HiSeq2000 using paired-end 100 bp reads. The authors' analysis ran thus. Raw data were processed with SOAPnuke, discarding reads with adapters, uncalled bases, mean Phred below 15, or no exact constant-primer or identifier match. High-quality paired reads were merged using COPE v1.2.5, and each unique nucleotide sequence was defined as a clonotype. Clonotypes were aligned to IMGT TRBV, TRBD and TRBJ reference segments using MiTCR v1.1. The analysis included only V-J combinations with a frequency above 0.0001, which together covered over 98% of the repertoires. The TCS score was defined as the ratio of F50 (clonal expansion) to E x V (chaos), calculated using BLOSUM62-based TCRdist between CDR3 peptides within each V-J. Welch's t-statistics and random forest reduced roughly 500 V-J features to 10 to 15, which were used in a naive Bayes classifier (R e1071). TCRdb reworked the public reads: Q25 trimming with fastp, MiXCR clone assembly, productive beta chains retained. Rows with one shared CDR3 protein collapse into an entry with the most common genes and DNA. What appears here as the V and J calls and clone size reflects TCRdb's work, not the paper's. The sample records roughly 300,000 distinct CDR3 sequences, around a fifth of which are singletons. Around half of the sample is taken by the ten largest.

This clonotype originated in a woman in her 50s with Graves' hyperthyroidism. Input material: blood.

This receptor carries the CDR3 CASSEDTGFYGYTF. The DNA sequence follows: TGTGCCAGCAGCGAGGACACAGGGTTCTATGGCTACACCTTC. The sequence is built from TRBV9 and TRBJ1-2; perhaps TRBD1 is the D gene, with 6 bases matching. Trimming takes 3 bases from V and 4 bases from J, and the germline ends sit 13 bases apart. Based on the germline V gene, the CDR1 and CDR2 sequences are SGDLS and YYNGEE. The CDR3, from cysteine to phenylalanine, totals 14 residues. The only DNA kept is the CDR3, 42 bases in frame from the first base.